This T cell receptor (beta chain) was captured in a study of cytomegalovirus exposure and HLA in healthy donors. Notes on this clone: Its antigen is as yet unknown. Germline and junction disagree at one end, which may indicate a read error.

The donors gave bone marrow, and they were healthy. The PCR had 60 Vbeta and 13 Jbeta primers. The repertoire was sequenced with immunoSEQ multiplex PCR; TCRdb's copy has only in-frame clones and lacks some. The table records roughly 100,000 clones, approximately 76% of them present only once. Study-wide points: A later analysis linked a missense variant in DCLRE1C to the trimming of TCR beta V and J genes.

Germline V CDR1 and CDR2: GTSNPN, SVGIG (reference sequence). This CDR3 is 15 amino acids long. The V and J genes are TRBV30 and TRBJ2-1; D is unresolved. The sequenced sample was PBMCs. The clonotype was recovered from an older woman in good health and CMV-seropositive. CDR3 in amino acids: CTWSVSANSYNEQFF. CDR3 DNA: TGTACCTGGAGTGTCTCCGCAAACAGCTACAATGAGCAGTTCTTC.